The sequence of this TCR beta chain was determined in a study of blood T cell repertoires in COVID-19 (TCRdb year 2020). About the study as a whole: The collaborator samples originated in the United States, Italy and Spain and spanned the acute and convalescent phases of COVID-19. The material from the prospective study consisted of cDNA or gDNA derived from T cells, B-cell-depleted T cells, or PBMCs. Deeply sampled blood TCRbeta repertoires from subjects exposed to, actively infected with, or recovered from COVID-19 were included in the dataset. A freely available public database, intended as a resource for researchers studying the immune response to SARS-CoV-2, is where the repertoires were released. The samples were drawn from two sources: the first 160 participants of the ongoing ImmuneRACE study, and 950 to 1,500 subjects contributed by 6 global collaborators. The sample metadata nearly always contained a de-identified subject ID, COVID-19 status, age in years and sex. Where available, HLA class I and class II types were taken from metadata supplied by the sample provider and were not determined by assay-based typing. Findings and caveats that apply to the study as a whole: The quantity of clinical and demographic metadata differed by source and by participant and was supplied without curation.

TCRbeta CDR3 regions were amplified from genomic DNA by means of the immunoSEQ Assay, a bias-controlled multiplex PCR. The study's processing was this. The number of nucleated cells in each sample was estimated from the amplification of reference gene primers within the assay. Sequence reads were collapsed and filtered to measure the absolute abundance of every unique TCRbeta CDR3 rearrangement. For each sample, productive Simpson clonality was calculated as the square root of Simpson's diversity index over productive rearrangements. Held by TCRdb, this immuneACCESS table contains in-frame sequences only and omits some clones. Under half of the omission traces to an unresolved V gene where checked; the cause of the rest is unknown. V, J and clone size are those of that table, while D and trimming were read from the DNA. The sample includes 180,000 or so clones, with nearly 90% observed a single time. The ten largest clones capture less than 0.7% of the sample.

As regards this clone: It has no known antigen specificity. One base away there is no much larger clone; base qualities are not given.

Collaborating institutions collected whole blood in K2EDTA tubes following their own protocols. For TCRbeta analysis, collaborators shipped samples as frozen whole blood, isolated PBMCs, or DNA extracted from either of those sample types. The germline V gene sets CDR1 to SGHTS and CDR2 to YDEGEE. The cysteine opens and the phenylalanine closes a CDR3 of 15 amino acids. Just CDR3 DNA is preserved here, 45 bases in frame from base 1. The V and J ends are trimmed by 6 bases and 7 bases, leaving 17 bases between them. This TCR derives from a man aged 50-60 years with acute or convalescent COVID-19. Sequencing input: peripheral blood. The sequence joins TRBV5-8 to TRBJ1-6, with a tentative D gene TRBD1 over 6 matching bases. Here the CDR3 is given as CASKLGQTQNSPLHF. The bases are TGTGCCAGCAAATTAGGACAGACTCAAAATTCACCCCTCCACTTT.